This TCR beta chain was captured by sequencing in a study of blood T cell repertoires in COVID-19 (dated by TCRdb to about 2020). As for the study more broadly: Collaborator samples came from the United States, Italy and Spain and covered acute and convalescent phases of COVID-19. The repertoires were released in a freely available public database intended as a resource for research on the immune response to SARS-CoV-2. Samples were obtained from the ongoing ImmuneRACE study (first 160 participants) and from 1,254 subjects provided by 6 global collaborators. Where HLA class I and class II types were available, the types were taken from metadata supplied by the sample provider, not from assay-based typing. The dataset comprised deeply sampled blood TCRbeta repertoires from subjects exposed to, actively infected with, or recovered from COVID-19. The prospective study material was composed of cDNA or gDNA derived from T cells, B-cell-depleted T cells, or PBMCs. Nearly every sample came with metadata listing a de-identified subject ID, COVID-19 status, age in years and sex.

This clone was recorded a few times. The specificity of this receptor is unknown. No base-level quality is on record; no much larger clone is a single base apart. Overall study outcomes, separate from this receptor: Clinical and demographic metadata were provided uncurated, with the amount varying by source and participant.

Enrolling through a virtual design, the prospective study's participants ranged in age from roughly 18 to 89 years and lived across roughly 23 United States geographic areas. Cohort assignment in the prospective study relied on participant-reported clinical history from a screening survey and a study questionnaire. In the prospective study, mobile phlebotomists collected whole blood, serum and a nasopharyngeal or oropharyngeal swab from each participant. Additional blood draws and questionnaires over a roughly two-month period could optionally be provided by prospective study participants. Before DNA extraction, prospective study blood samples were shipped either frozen or at room temperature. TCRbeta CDR3 regions were amplified from genomic DNA using the immunoSEQ Assay, a bias-controlled multiplex PCR. Regarding the original processing steps: Nucleated cell counts per sample were estimated from amplification of reference gene primers within the assay. To quantify the absolute abundance of each unique TCRbeta CDR3 rearrangement, sequence reads were collapsed and filtered. For each sample, productive Simpson clonality was calculated as the square root of Simpson's diversity index over productive rearrangements. Held by TCRdb, this immuneACCESS table contains in-frame sequences only and omits some clones. Under half of the omission traces to an unresolved V gene where checked; the cause of the rest is unknown. Clone size and V and J calls were adopted from that table, with D and trimming inferred from the DNA. The sample includes some 150,000 clones, with around 83% observed a single time. 3.6% of the sample is taken by the ten largest.

Cut back by 1 base and 8 bases, the V and J ends lie 5 bases apart. CDR1 and CDR2, per the germline V gene, are SGHTA and FQGNSA. The CDR3 covers 11 residues, taking in both the cysteine and the phenylalanine. Only the CDR3 DNA is retained, 33 bases long and in frame from the first base. This sequence originates from a woman between 50 and 59 years old in a cohort exposed to, infected with or recovered from COVID-19 (not recorded which). The chain links TRBV7-2 with TRBJ1-1; confidence is insufficient to name the D gene. Material: PBMCs or T cells enriched from blood (not recorded which). The CDR3 reads CASSLDREAFF. The DNA sequence is as follows: TGTGCCAGCAGCTTAGACAGAGAAGCTTTCTTT.